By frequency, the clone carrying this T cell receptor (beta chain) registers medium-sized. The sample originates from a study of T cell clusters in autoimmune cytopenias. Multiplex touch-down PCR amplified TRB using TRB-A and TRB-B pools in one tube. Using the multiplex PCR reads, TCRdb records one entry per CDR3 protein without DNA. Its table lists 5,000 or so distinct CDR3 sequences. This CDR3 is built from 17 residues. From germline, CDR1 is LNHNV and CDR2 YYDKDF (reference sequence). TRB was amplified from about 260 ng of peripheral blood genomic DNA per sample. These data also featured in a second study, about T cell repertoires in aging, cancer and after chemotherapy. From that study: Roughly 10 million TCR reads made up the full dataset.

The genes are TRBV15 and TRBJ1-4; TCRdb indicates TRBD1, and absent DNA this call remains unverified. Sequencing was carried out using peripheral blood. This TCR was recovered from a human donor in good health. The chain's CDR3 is CATSRGRDRGRGEKLFF.